These 7 T cell receptor beta chains came from one sample sequenced in a study of CXCR3-negative and CXCR3-positive naive CD8 T cells. The study made its TRB cDNA libraries by 5' RACE, adding UMI labels. No DNA is given; TCRdb re-called the 5' RACE reads and lists each CDR3 protein once. This table holds approximately 41,000 distinct CDR3 sequences. The sample comprised memory CD8+ T cells from blood. The source is a human donor in good health. Some clones in this sample may be carry-over from other donors' samples.

The rearrangement uses TRBV18 and TRBJ2-7; TCRdb lists TRBD1, though no DNA is available to test this call. CDR3 size: 16 residues. Germline V gene data show CDR1 as KGHSH and CDR2 as LQKENI. The CDR3 reads CASSPRTSGRYYEQYF. The variable domain in full, completed from reference TRBV18 and TRBJ2-7, reads NAGVMQNPRHLVRRRGQEARLRCSPMKGHSHVYWYRQLPEEGLKFMVYLQKENIIDESGMPKERFSAEFPKEGPSILRIQQVVRGDSAAYFCASSPRTSGRYYEQYFGPGTRLTVT.

This chain joins TRBV10-3 and TRBJ2-7. Germline assignment: CDR1 ENHRY and CDR2 SYGVKD. There are 14 residues in the CDR3. The CDR3 region is CAISESGSSYEQYF.

The chain links TRBV6-4 to TRBJ2-2; without DNA, the TCRdb call of TRBD1 cannot be checked. This CDR3 has 16 amino acids. CDR1 and CDR2 from the germline V gene are MRHNA and SNTAGT. The CDR3 region is CASSEGGQGNAGELFF.

The CDR3 is CASSLSGSGQPQHF. The V and J genes are TRBV12-3 or TRBV12-4 and TRBJ1-5. The CDR3 is 14 residues long.

The chain couples TRBV7-9 to TRBJ2-7. From germline, CDR1 is SEHNR and CDR2 FQNEAQ (reference sequence). The CDR3 loop spans 13 amino acids. Here the CDR3 reads CASSLGDPYEQYF.

V usage is TRBV2 and J usage is TRBJ2-5; the D gene TCRdb calls, TRBD1, cannot be checked with no DNA. Germline CDR1 is SNHLY and CDR2 is FYNNEI. The CDR3 is made up of 16 amino acids. CDR3 loop: CASRAPGTPFSETQYF.

The chain couples TRBV6-4 to TRBJ2-4. The CDR3 is 11 amino acids. CDR1 is MRHNA and CDR2 is SNTAGT in the germline V gene. This chain's CDR3 is CASSDDHIQYF.